The 26 T cell receptor beta chains below were found in one sample sequenced in a study of cytomegalovirus exposure and HLA in healthy donors. PCR involved 60 Vbeta and 13 Jbeta primers. Some clones are missing from TCRdb's copy, which holds only in-frame ones; the method was immunoSEQ multiplex PCR. This table holds about 130,000 clones, over 65% found once. The sequenced sample consisted of PBMCs. The source is a female donor in good health and CMV-seropositive.

V is TRBV7-2 and J is TRBJ2-2; 8 positions match TRBD2. CDR1 SGHTA and CDR2 FQGNSA come from the germline V gene. The CDR3 consists of 16 residues. V was pared by 0 bases and J by 1 base, with 1 base of the junction left unmatched. CDR3 bases: TGTGCCAGCAGCTTAGCGCTAGCGGGGAACACCGGGGAGCTGTTTTTT. Protein product: CASSLALAGNTGELFF. Complete variable domain (other parts from reference TRBV7-2 and TRBJ2-2): GAGVSQSPSNKVTEKGKDVELRCDPISGHTALYWYRQSLGQGLEFLIYFQGNSAPDKSGLPSDRFSAERTGGSVSTLTIQRTQQEDSAVYLCASSLALAGNTGELFFGEGSRLTVL.

This chain connects TRBV2 to TRBJ1-2; D uncertain. This CDR3 has 12 amino acids. Germline V lookup: CDR1 SNHLY, CDR2 FYNNEI. Deletions cut 8 bases from V and 4 bases from J, with 11 bases between. CDR3 DNA: TGTGCCAGCGGGGAAGAGCTCTATGGCTACACCTTC. Its protein is CASGEELYGYTF.

The rearrangement joins TRBV18 to TRBJ1-5, with D possibly matching TRBD1 (5 bases). CDR3 length: 13 amino acids. Trimming removed 1 base at V and 6 bases at J, with 7 bases between. CDR1 and CDR2 from the germline V gene are KGHSH and LQKENI. The DNA of the CDR3 is TGTGCCAGCTCACCACTGGGGGGTCAGCCCCAGCATTTT. Protein product: CASSPLGGQPQHF.

The chain uses TRBV2 and TRBJ2-1; TRBD2 matches at 11 bases. The CDR3 has 16 amino acids. Trimming at V came to 3 bases and at J to 3 bases, leaving 4 bases not matched to a gene. Germline V gene sequence: CDR1 SNHLY, CDR2 FYNNEI. The CDR3 nucleotides are TGTGCCAGCAGTGAGACTAGCGGGGTAGTCTACAATGAGCAGTTCTTC. Residues: CASSETSGVVYNEQFF. The full variable domain, with the rest looked up from reference TRBV2 and TRBJ2-1, is EPEVTQTPSHQVTQMGQEVILRCVPISNHLYFYWYRQILGQKVEFLVSFYNNEISEKSEIFDDQFSVERPDGSNFTLKIRSTKLEDSAMYFCASSETSGVVYNEQFFGPGTRLTVL.

The V gene is TRBV4-2, the J gene TRBJ2-3; 8 nucleotides agree with TRBD2. There are 14 residues in the CDR3. J lost 5 bases, V lost 4 bases, and 5 bases had no gene match. The V gene's germline CDR1 is LGHNA and CDR2 YNFKEQ. DNA for the CDR3: TGTGCCAGCAGCCCAACTAGCGGTGTAGATACGCAGTATTTT. Its protein is CASSPTSGVDTQYF.

The chain employs TRBV5-4 and TRBJ2-7; 8 nucleotides line up with TRBD2. With 4 bases clipped from V and 3 bases from J, the junction kept 6 bases outside the gene matches. Germline V CDR1 and CDR2: SGHNT, YYREEE (reference sequence). This CDR3 spans 14 amino acids. CDR3 loop: CASSTKGTSYEQYF. CDR3 nucleotides: TGTGCCAGCAGCACAAAAGGGACTAGCTACGAGCAGTACTTC.

This clone has only one observation. The chain combines TRBV19 with TRBJ2-7; 7 positions match TRBD1. V was pared by 0 bases and J by 0 bases, with 2 bases of the junction left unmatched. Germline V gene lookup returns CDR1 LNHDA and CDR2 SQIVND (reference sequence). The CDR3 consists of 15 residues. For the CDR3, the DNA is TGTGCCAGTAGTATAGACAACAGGGGCTCCTACGAGCAGTACTTC. Translation: CASSIDNRGSYEQYF. The full variable domain, rest sourced from reference TRBV19 and TRBJ2-7, is DGGITQSPKYLFRKEGQNVTLSCEQNLNHDAMYWYRQDPGQGLRLIYYSQIVNDFQKGDIAEGYSVSREKKESFPLTVTSAQKNPTAFYLCASSIDNRGSYEQYFGPGTRLTVT.

The chain links TRBV7-2 to TRBJ2-1; tentative D call: TRBD2 (6 bases). Trimming pared 5 bases from V and 2 bases from J, leaving 16 bases between. Germline V gene sequence: CDR1 SGHTA, CDR2 FQGNSA. The CDR3 extends over 16 amino acids. As DNA, the CDR3 is TGTGCCAGCAGCCCTGGGGCGGGACTCACCTACAATGAGCAGTTCTTC. Protein: CASSPGAGLTYNEQFF.

The rearrangement joins TRBV6-5 to TRBJ2-3, with 10 bases lining up with TRBD2. This CDR3 spans 15 amino acids. Unmatched junction bases numbered 8, after V lost 6 bases and J lost 5 bases. From germline, CDR1 is MNHEY and CDR2 SVGAGI. The CDR3 coding sequence is TGTGCCAGCAGGAGCGGGGGGGCCGGGGGAGATACGCAGTATTTT. The encoded protein is CASRSGGAGGDTQYF.

The genes are TRBV7-2 and TRBJ2-3; a possible D gene is TRBD2 (6 bases). The V and J ends lost 1 base and 0 bases respectively, with 11 bases between them. Germline V gene lookup returns CDR1 SGHTA and CDR2 FQGNSA. The CDR3 is 16 amino acids. The CDR3: CASSLDSGTSTDTQYF. The CDR3 nucleotides are TGTGCCAGCAGCTTAGATTCCGGGACTAGCACAGATACGCAGTATTTT.

This rearrangement joins TRBV7-3 to TRBJ1-3; D is unresolved. Trimming shortened V by 0 bases and J by 10 bases, and 16 bases separated the two germline ends. The CDR3 is 15 residues long. In germline, CDR1 is SGHTA, CDR2 FQGTGA. The CDR3 here is CASSLTGAAGDTIYF. The CDR3 DNA reads as TGTGCCAGCAGCTTAACGGGCGCCGCCGGCGATACCATATATTTT.

This clone was recorded only once. V gene TRBV6-1 combines with J gene TRBJ2-1, with 9 nucleotides matching TRBD2. Germline V gives CDR1 MNHNS, CDR2 SASEGT. V lost 2 bases to trimming and J lost 8 bases; unmatched junction nucleotides: 7. This CDR3 has 15 amino acids. CDR3 loop: CASSELAGEVDEQFF. CDR3 in DNA: TGTGCCAGCAGTGAATTAGCGGGGGAAGTCGATGAGCAGTTCTTC.

J is TRBJ2-3 and V is TRBV6-5; perhaps TRBD2 as D (5 bases). The CDR3 totals 13 residues. The germline gives CDR1 MNHEY, CDR2 SVGAGI. V gave up 0 bases and J gave up 8 bases, with 9 bases separating them. The CDR3 protein is CASSYSFEGTQYF. Here the CDR3 DNA reads TGTGCCAGCAGTTACTCATTCGAGGGTACGCAGTATTTT.

The chain carries TRBV6-1 and TRBJ2-7; the D gene is possibly TRBD1 (6 bases). The CDR3 consists of 12 residues. Germline V gene sequence: CDR1 MNHNS, CDR2 SASEGT. V gave up 5 bases and J gave up 7 bases, with 12 bases separating them. DNA for the CDR3: TGTGCCAGCAGTTTGCAGGGGTGGGAGCAGTACTTC. This gives the protein CASSLQGWEQYF.

This CDR3 is CASSYSGTAGEKLFF. CDR3 bases: TGTGCCAGCAGTTACTCGGGGACAGCGGGTGAAAAACTGTTTTTT. V gene TRBV6-5 combines with J gene TRBJ1-4; TRBD1 matches 7 bases. Germline V gene data show CDR1 as MNHEY and CDR2 as SVGAGI. Losses at the gene ends were 0 bases for V and 7 bases for J; bases not matched to a gene: 5. This CDR3 has 15 residues.

The J gene is TRBJ2-3, the V gene TRBV7-2; D is perhaps TRBD2 (5 bases). V was clipped by 1 base and J by 6 bases, with 11 bases between them. Looked up from germline, CDR1 is SGHTA and CDR2 is FQGNSA. The CDR3 spans 14 residues. CDR3 nucleotide sequence: TGTGCCAGCAGCTTAGTCGCTAGCATCGATACGCAGTATTTT. Protein: CASSLVASIDTQYF.

The rearrangement links TRBV6-1 to TRBJ1-4; no definite D call. Germline-derived CDR1 and CDR2 are MNHNS and SASEGT. This CDR3 spans 14 amino acids. V was clipped by 3 bases and J by 3 bases, with 8 bases between them. CDR3 bases: TGTGCCAGCAGTGAGGGCAGACCTAATGAAAAACTGTTTTTT. It is translated as CASSEGRPNEKLFF.

V gene TRBV7-6 combines with J gene TRBJ2-7, with D maybe TRBD1 (5 bases). Germline CDR1 SGHVS, CDR2 FNYEAQ. The CDR3 sequence is 15 residues long. Trimming shortened V by 5 bases and J by 1 base, and 15 bases separated the two germline ends. The CDR3 loop is CASSPGQSTSYEQYF. The CDR3 DNA follows: TGTGCCAGCAGCCCCGGACAATCCACATCCTACGAGCAGTACTTC. The complete variable domain, with remaining parts taken from reference TRBV7-6 and TRBJ2-7, reads GAGVSQSPRYKVTKRGQDVALRCDPISGHVSLYWYRQALGQGPEFLTYFNYEAQQDKSGLPNDRFSAERPEGSISTLTIQRTEQRDSAMYRCASSPGQSTSYEQYFGPGTRLTVT.

This chain joins TRBV18 and TRBJ1-1; D is undetermined. V lost 0 bases and J 0 bases, leaving 11 bases between the germline ends. This CDR3 spans 16 amino acids. Germline V lookup: CDR1 KGHSH, CDR2 LQKENI. The CDR3 DNA reads as TGTGCCAGCTCACCACCTACGCCAGGCATGAACACTGAAGCTTTCTTT. Encoded protein: CASSPPTPGMNTEAFF. Complete variable domain (other parts from reference TRBV18 and TRBJ1-1): NAGVMQNPRHLVRRRGQEARLRCSPMKGHSHVYWYRQLPEEGLKFMVYLQKENIIDESGMPKERFSAEFPKEGPSILRIQQVVRGDSAAYFCASSPPTPGMNTEAFFGQGTRLTVV.

The chain recombines TRBV11-2 with TRBJ2-7, with D possibly TRBD2 on 5 matching bases. Germline V gene lookup returns CDR1 SGHAT and CDR2 FQNNGV. Trimming took off 3 bases at V and 3 bases at J, with 15 bases between the two ends. This CDR3 region has 15 residues. The CDR3 region is CASSLADYRFYEQYF. CDR3 coding DNA: TGTGCCAGCAGCTTGGCAGACTATAGATTCTACGAGCAGTACTTC.

This clone was detected once. This chain uses TRBV5-1 with TRBJ2-7; 10 nucleotides agree with TRBD2. Trimming removed 4 bases from V and 2 bases from J; junction bases left unmatched: 3. Germline CDR1 reads SGHRS; CDR2 reads YFSETQ. The CDR3 covers 14 residues. CDR3 DNA: TGCGCCAGCAGCGGAGGACTAGCGGCCTACGAGCAGTACTTC. Translation gives CASSGGLAAYEQYF.

The table lists this clone with a few counts. This rearrangement joins TRBV7-2 to TRBJ2-1, with 8 bases fitting TRBD1. From germline, CDR1 is SGHTA and CDR2 FQGNSA. Trimming at V came to 5 bases and at J to 7 bases, leaving 7 bases not matched to a gene. This CDR3 is 14 amino acids long. The CDR3 sequence: CASSQPGGSNEQFF. The CDR3 DNA follows: TGTGCCAGCAGCCAGCCAGGGGGCTCGAATGAGCAGTTCTTC. Full variable domain (rest looked up from reference TRBV7-2 and TRBJ2-1): GAGVSQSPSNKVTEKGKDVELRCDPISGHTALYWYRQSLGQGLEFLIYFQGNSAPDKSGLPSDRFSAERTGGSVSTLTIQRTQQEDSAVYLCASSQPGGSNEQFFGPGTRLTVL.

This chain connects TRBV4-1 to TRBJ1-5; no definite D call. The V gene lost 0 bases and the J gene lost 4 bases, with 7 bases spanning the gap. The CDR3 spans 14 residues. From germline, CDR1 is MGHRA and CDR2 YSYEKL. This CDR3 is CASSQDSANQPQHF. The CDR3 DNA follows: TGCGCCAGCAGCCAAGATTCCGCGAATCAGCCCCAGCATTTT.

J is TRBJ2-5 and V is TRBV5-5; TRBD2 might be the D (5 bases). The ends were cut back, 3 bases at V and 1 base at J, with 10 bases in the middle. Germline V gene sequence: CDR1 SGHKS, CDR2 YYEKEE (reference sequence). The CDR3 contains 14 residues. The CDR3 sequence: CASSWRRPQETQYF. CDR3 nucleotide sequence: TGTGCCAGCAGCTGGAGGCGTCCCCAAGAGACCCAGTACTTC.

V is TRBV7-9 and J is TRBJ2-7; D is possibly TRBD2 (5 bases). Germline CDR1 and CDR2: SEHNR and FQNEAQ (reference sequence). There are 12 residues in the CDR3. Trimming cost V 5 bases and J 2 bases, with 7 bases left between them. This CDR3 is CASSDGTYEQYF. CDR3 DNA sequence: TGTGCCAGCAGCGACGGGACCTACGAGCAGTACTTC.

The chain carries TRBV7-3 and TRBJ2-1; D may be TRBD1 (5 bases). Trimming shortened V by 5 bases and J by 0 bases, and 8 bases separated the two germline ends. This CDR3 is built from 14 residues. Germline-derived CDR1 and CDR2 are SGHTA and FQGTGA. CDR3 loop: CASSQGYSYNEQFF. The CDR3 nucleotides read TGTGCCAGCAGCCAGGGCTACTCCTACAATGAGCAGTTCTTC.